The 19 T cell receptor beta chains below were found in one sample sequenced in a study of CD8 T cells in cerebrospinal fluid in Alzheimer's disease. Using the 10x single-cell sequencing reads, TCRdb records one entry per CDR3 protein without DNA. The clone table shows 1,300 to 1,500 distinct CDR3 sequences, with the ten largest holding roughly a fifth. The source material was cerebrospinal fluid. These receptor sequences come from a human donor with mild cognitive impairment.

This chain uses TRBV5-6 with TRBJ1-4; TCRdb's D call, TRBD1, is unchecked because there is no DNA. The CDR3 has 12 amino acids. From germline, CDR1 is SGHDT and CDR2 YYEEEE. CDR3 amino acids: CASSQGHEKLFF.

The chain employs TRBV7-8 and TRBJ1-3; lacking DNA, the TRBD1 call made by TCRdb goes unchecked. Germline CDR1 SGHVS, CDR2 FQNEAQ. The CDR3 is 17 amino acids. The CDR3 reads CASSLRPQQGPGNTIYF.

In terms of frequency, this clonotype is large (0.1 to 1%). This rearrangement joins TRBV18 to TRBJ1-1; TCRdb picks TRBD1, but there is no DNA to check that call. This CDR3 comprises 14 residues. Germline V gives CDR1 KGHSH, CDR2 LQKENI. CDR3 sequence reads: CASSPAGQPGEAFF.

This clonotype is called medium-sized based on its frequency. The rearrangement uses TRBV3-1 and TRBJ2-5. Per germline, CDR1 LGHDT and CDR2 YNNKEL (reference sequence). This CDR3 region has 13 residues. CDR3 sequence reads: CASSQGWSETQYF.

This clonotype ranks as medium-sized (0.01 to 0.1%) in terms of frequency. This rearrangement joins TRBV4-3 to TRBJ2-7; without DNA, the TCRdb call of TRBD1 cannot be checked. This CDR3 region has 14 residues. Per the germline V gene, CDR1 is LGHNA and CDR2 is YSLEER. The CDR3 spells CASSLGQGSYEQYF.

This clonotype is classed as medium-sized by frequency. V and J are TRBV6-2 or TRBV6-3 and TRBJ2-3; TCRdb's D call of TRBD2 is untestable without DNA. There are 17 residues in the CDR3. The V gene's germline CDR1 is MNHEY and CDR2 SVGEGT. The CDR3 sequence is CASTPWGLAGQTDTQYF.

The chain is built from TRBV3-1 and TRBJ1-2. CDR1 and CDR2 (germline): LGHDT, YNNKEL (reference sequence). This CDR3 region has 11 residues. The CDR3: CASSQAGRYTF.

This clonotype is medium-sized by frequency. This chain connects TRBV20-1 to TRBJ2-3; TCRdb names TRBD2, which stays unverified in the absence of DNA. This CDR3 has 15 amino acids. The germline V gene encodes CDR1 DFQATT and CDR2 SNEGSKA (reference sequence). CDR3 region: CSARGTFLSTDTQYF.

This clonotype registers large (0.1 to 1%) by frequency. The chain links TRBV7-2 to TRBJ2-4; no DNA is available, so the TRBD2 call from TCRdb remains unchecked. The germline CDR1 and CDR2 sequences are SGHTA and FQGNSA. The CDR3 consists of 17 residues. CDR3 in amino acids: CASSSRAGGGAKNIQYF.

The CDR3 sequence is CASSVPGTSKAFF. This sequence joins TRBV14 and TRBJ1-1; TCRdb designates TRBD1, a call that cannot be tested without DNA. The CDR3 spans 13 residues. In germline, CDR1 is SGHDN, CDR2 FVKESK.

V is TRBV7-8 and J is TRBJ1-5. Germline V CDR1 and CDR2: SGHVS, FQNEAQ. This CDR3 spans 15 amino acids. The CDR3 protein is CASSHERSYNQPQHF.

Frequency places this clonotype as medium-sized. V and J are TRBV5-6 and TRBJ2-7; TCRdb gives TRBD1 as the D gene, but with no DNA this cannot be confirmed. CDR1 and CDR2 (germline): SGHDT, YYEEEE. The CDR3 contains 15 residues. The CDR3 protein is CASSFADRGHREQYF. The complete variable domain, with remaining parts taken from reference TRBV5-6 and TRBJ2-7, reads DAGVTQSPTHLIKTRGQQVTLRCSPKSGHDTVSWYQQALGQGPQFIFQYYEEEERQRGNFPDRFSGHQFPNYSSELNVNALLLGDSALYLCASSFADRGHREQYFGPGTRLTVT.

Measured by frequency, this clonotype is medium-sized. The V call is TRBV7-8, the J call TRBJ1-2; TCRdb returns TRBD1, unconfirmable since there is no DNA. Looked up from germline, CDR1 is SGHVS and CDR2 is FQNEAQ. This CDR3 has 12 residues. The CDR3 spells CASSLRGHGYTF.

This clonotype is labeled medium-sized based on frequency. This rearrangement joins TRBV28 to TRBJ2-7. Germline V lookup: CDR1 MDHEN, CDR2 SYDVKM. The CDR3 sequence is 11 residues long. CDR3 protein: CASSLLYEQYF.

According to its frequency, this clonotype is large. The rearrangement uses TRBV7-2 and TRBJ2-1; there is no DNA to check the TCRdb D call of TRBD2. Germline V CDR1 and CDR2: SGHTA, FQGNSA. This CDR3 has 15 residues. The CDR3: CASITASGRASEQFF. The full variable domain, with the rest looked up from reference TRBV7-2 and TRBJ2-1, is GAGVSQSPSNKVTEKGKDVELRCDPISGHTALYWYRQSLGQGLEFLIYFQGNSAPDKSGLPSDRFSAERTGGSVSTLTIQRTQQEDSAVYLCASITASGRASEQFFGPGTRLTVL.

The chain carries TRBV11-2 and TRBJ2-5; TCRdb selects TRBD1, and the lack of DNA leaves this call unchecked. Germline CDR1 reads SGHAT; CDR2 reads FQNNGV. This CDR3 is built from 17 residues. CDR3 sequence reads: CASHGTGDPGSQETQYF.

This clonotype ranks as medium-sized in terms of frequency. V gene TRBV24-1 combines with J gene TRBJ2-7; the TRBD2 assignment by TCRdb is unverifiable without DNA. Per the germline V gene, CDR1 is KGHDR and CDR2 is SFDVKD. This CDR3 is 15 amino acids long. This CDR3 reads CATSDRTSGRYEQYF.

By frequency, this clonotype registers medium-sized. This chain uses TRBV19 with TRBJ2-5; TCRdb returns TRBD1, unconfirmable since there is no DNA. The germline gives CDR1 LNHDA, CDR2 SQIVND (reference sequence). The CDR3 totals 15 residues. CDR3 sequence reads: CASKVGQGPRETQYF.

In terms of frequency, this clonotype is medium-sized. V and J are TRBV5-6 and TRBJ2-7; the D call from TCRdb, TRBD2, cannot be confirmed without DNA. The CDR3 covers 12 residues. Germline CDR1 SGHDT, CDR2 YYEEEE. The CDR3 here is CASTRARTGLYF.